Detailed here is one TCR beta chain. Its antigen is unidentified. This record comes from a study of T cells after posttransplantation cyclophosphamide. Study-wide points: Later post-transplant blood repertoires were often dominated by donor CD8+ memory clones. Tissue-infiltrating T cells from skin or gut overlapped little with blood T cells. TRB clonality was highly associated with recipient CMV seropositivity and reactivation.

Cyclophosphamide on days +3 and +4 followed busulfan-fludarabine conditioning and a marrow graft. Assay used: immunoSEQ multiplex PCR; TCRdb lists only in-frame clones, some missing. The sample shows 30,000 to 45,000 clones, around four fifths of them seen only once. The sample was CD4+ T cells sorted from blood, taken around 2,000 days after a stem cell transplant with posttransplant cyclophosphamide. The receptor comes from a female patient in her thirties or forties who received an allogeneic stem cell transplant from a related donor, was CMV-positive, and had no GVHD. Some T cells may have come from the graft donor.

CDR3 amino acids: CASSIGTKLREQFF. The CDR3 DNA follows: TGCGCCAGCAGTATAGGGACTAAACTTAGGGAGCAGTTCTTC. The chain links TRBV10-1 to TRBJ2-1; 7 nucleotides align to TRBD2. The length of the CDR3 is 14 residues. J gave up 10 bases and V 5 bases, and 11 bases lay outside the gene matches. In germline, CDR1 is WNHNN, CDR2 SYGVQD (reference sequence).